This T cell receptor (beta chain) was retrieved from a study of T cell changes during pregnancy in multiple sclerosis. The assay was immunoSEQ multiplex PCR, and TCRdb's table has in-frame clones only and misses some. The data show around 50,000 clones, 80% to 95% seen once. V was clipped by 4 bases and J by 2 bases; unmatched bases: 5. Germline values: CDR1 LNHDA, CDR2 SQIVND (reference sequence). CDR3 length equals 14 residues. The clonotype comes from a female donor in good health, enrolled as a control in a pregnancy study. Source: CD4+ T cells from peripheral blood mononuclear cells, taken after pregnancy. The chain links TRBV19 to TRBJ2-7; 7 nucleotides align to TRBD1. CDR3 loop: CASSKGGQAYEQYF. CDR3 nucleotide sequence: TGTGCCAGTAGTAAGGGTGGACAGGCCTACGAGCAGTACTTC.